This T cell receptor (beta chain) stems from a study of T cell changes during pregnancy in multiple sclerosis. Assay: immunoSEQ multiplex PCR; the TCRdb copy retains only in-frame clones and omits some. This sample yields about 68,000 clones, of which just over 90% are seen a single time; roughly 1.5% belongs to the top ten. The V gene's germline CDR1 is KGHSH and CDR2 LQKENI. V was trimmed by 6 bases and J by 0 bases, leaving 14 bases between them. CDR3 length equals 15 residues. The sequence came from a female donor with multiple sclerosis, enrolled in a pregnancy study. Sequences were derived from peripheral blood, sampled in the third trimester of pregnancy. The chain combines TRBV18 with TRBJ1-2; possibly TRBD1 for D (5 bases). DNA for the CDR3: TGTGCCAGCTCTCCTGACAGACTTTCTAACTATGGCTACACCTTC. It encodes CASSPDRLSNYGYTF.